A single TCR beta chain is shown here with its context. The entry originates in a study of control samples from healthy donors and cancer patients. Method: immunoSEQ multiplex PCR; TCRdb's copy keeps in-frame clones and lacks some. The sample gives some 250,000 clones, more than 65% of which show up once; about an eighth is in the top ten. This CDR3 spans 15 amino acids. Per the germline V gene, CDR1 is SGHAT and CDR2 is FQNNGV. Trimming stripped 1 base from V and 6 bases from J, with 10 bases between. The clonotype was recovered from a woman aged 55 to 70 with lung cancer. The gene calls are TRBV11-2 and TRBJ1-6; D unclear. The sequenced material came from PBMCs. CDR3 DNA sequence: TGTGCCAGCAGCTTAGTTTCGGTTATTAATTCACCCCTCCACTTT. Its translation is CASSLVSVINSPLHF.